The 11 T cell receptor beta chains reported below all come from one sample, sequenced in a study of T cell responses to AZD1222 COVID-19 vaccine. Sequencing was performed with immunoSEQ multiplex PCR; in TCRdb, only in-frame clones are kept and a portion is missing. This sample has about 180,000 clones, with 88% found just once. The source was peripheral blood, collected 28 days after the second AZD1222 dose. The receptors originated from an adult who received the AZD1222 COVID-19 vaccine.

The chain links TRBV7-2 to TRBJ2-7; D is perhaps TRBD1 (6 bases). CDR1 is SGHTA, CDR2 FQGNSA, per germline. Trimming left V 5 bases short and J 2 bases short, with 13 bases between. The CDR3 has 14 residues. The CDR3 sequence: CASSHGTIPYEQYF. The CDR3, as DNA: TGTGCCAGCAGCCACGGGACAATCCCCTACGAGCAGTACTTC.

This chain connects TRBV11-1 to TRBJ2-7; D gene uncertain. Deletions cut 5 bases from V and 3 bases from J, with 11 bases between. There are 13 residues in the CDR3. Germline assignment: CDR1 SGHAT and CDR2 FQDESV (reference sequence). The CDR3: CASSRSRDYEQYF. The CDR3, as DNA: TGTGCCAGCAGCCGTAGTAGGGACTACGAGCAGTACTTC. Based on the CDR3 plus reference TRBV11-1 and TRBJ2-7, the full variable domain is EAEVAQSPRYKITEKSQAVAFWCDPISGHATLYWYRQILGQGPELLVQFQDESVVDDSQLPKDRFSAERLKGVDSTLKIQPAELGDSAMYLCASSRSRDYEQYFGPGTRLTVT.

CDR3 sequence reads: CASSVDRATDTQYF. The CDR3 DNA reads as TGTGCCAGCAGTGTGGACAGGGCCACAGATACGCAGTATTTT. The chain has TRBV6-4 and TRBJ2-3, with 8 bases fitting TRBD1. CDR3 length: 14 amino acids. V gave up 4 bases and J gave up 2 bases; unmatched junction bases: 2. Looked up from germline, CDR1 is MRHNA and CDR2 is SNTAGT.

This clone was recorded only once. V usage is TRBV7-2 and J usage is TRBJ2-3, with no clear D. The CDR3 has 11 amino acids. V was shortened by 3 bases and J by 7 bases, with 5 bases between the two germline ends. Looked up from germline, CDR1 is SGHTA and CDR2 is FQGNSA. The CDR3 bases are TGTGCCAGCAGCTTCCTAAATACGCAGTATTTT. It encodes CASSFLNTQYF. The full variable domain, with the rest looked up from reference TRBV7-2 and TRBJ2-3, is GAGVSQSPSNKVTEKGKDVELRCDPISGHTALYWYRQSLGQGLEFLIYFQGNSAPDKSGLPSDRFSAERTGGSVSTLTIQRTQQEDSAVYLCASSFLNTQYFGPGTRLTVL.

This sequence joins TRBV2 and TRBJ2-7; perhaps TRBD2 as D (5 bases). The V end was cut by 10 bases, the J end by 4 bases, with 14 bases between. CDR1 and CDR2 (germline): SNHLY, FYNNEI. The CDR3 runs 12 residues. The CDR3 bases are TGTGCCATCGGGGAATTACAGTACGAGCAGTACTTC. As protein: CAIGELQYEQYF.

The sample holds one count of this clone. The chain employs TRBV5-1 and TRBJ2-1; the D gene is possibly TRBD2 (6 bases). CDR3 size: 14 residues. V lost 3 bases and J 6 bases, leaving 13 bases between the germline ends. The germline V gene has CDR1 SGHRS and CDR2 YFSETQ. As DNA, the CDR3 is TGCGCCAGCAGCTGGGGACTGGTTGGCAATGAGCAGTTCTTC. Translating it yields CASSWGLVGNEQFF.

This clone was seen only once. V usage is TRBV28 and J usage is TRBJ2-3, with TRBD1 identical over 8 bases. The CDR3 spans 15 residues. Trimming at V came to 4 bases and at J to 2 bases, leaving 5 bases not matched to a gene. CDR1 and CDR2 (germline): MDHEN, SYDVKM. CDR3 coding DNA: TGTGCCAGCAGTTACCGGACAGGGCCCACAGATACGCAGTATTTT. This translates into CASSYRTGPTDTQYF.

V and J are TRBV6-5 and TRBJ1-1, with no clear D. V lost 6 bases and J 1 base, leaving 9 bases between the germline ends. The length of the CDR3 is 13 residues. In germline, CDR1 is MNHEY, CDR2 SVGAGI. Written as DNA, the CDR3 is TGTGCCAGCAGGATGGAGTGGAACACTGAAGCTTTCTTT. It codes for CASRMEWNTEAFF.

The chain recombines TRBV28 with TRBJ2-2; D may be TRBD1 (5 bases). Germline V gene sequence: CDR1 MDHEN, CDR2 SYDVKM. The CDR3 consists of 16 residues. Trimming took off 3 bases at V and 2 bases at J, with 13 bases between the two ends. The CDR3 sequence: CASSFPQGLNTGELFF. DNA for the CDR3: TGTGCCAGCAGTTTCCCGCAGGGCTTAAACACCGGGGAGCTGTTTTTT.

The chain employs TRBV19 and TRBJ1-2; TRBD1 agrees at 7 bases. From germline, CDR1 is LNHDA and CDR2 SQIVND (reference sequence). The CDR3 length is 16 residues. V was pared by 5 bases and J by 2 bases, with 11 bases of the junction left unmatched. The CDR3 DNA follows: TGTGCCAGTAGTGTCCAAGAGGGGGCCCCCAACTATGGCTACACCTTC. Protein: CASSVQEGAPNYGYTF.

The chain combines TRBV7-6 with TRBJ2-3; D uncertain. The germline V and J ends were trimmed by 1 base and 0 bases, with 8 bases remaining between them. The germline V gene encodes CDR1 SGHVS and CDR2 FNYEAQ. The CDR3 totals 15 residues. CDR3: CASSLVVSSTDTQYF. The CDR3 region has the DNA TGTGCCAGCAGCTTAGTTGTATCTAGCACAGATACGCAGTATTTT. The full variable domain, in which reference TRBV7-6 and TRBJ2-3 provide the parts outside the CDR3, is GAGVSQSPRYKVTKRGQDVALRCDPISGHVSLYWYRQALGQGPEFLTYFNYEAQQDKSGLPNDRFSAERPEGSISTLTIQRTEQRDSAMYRCASSLVVSSTDTQYFGPGTRLTVL.